This T cell receptor (beta chain) is from a study of blood T cell repertoires in COVID-19. TCRdb keeps only in-frame clones here, not all; method: immunoSEQ multiplex PCR. The profile shows 160,000 or so clones, 93% of them singletons. Germline V gene data show CDR1 as SGHVS and CDR2 as FQNEAQ. Trimming left V 1 base short and J 0 bases short, with 13 bases between. This CDR3 comprises 18 residues. V gene TRBV7-8 combines with J gene TRBJ1-6; D ambiguous. Material: peripheral blood. This receptor was taken from a woman aged 55-70 years with COVID-19, enrolled during active disease. The CDR3 nucleotides read TGTGCCAGCAGCTTAGTTGCGGCGACCAGCTCCTATAATTCACCCCTCCACTTT. Its protein product is CASSLVAATSSYNSPLHF.